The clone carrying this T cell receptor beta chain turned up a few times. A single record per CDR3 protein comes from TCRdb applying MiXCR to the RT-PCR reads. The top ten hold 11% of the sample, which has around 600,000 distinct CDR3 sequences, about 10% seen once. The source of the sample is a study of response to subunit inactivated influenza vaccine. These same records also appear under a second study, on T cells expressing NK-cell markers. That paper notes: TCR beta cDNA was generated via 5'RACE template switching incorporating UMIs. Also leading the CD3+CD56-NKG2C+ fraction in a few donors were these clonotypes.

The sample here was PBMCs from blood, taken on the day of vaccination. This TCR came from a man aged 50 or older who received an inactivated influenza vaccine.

This chain's CDR3 is CASSPQGAFTEAFF. The CDR3, as DNA: TGTGCCAGCAGCCCACAGGGGGCGTTCACTGAAGCTTTCTTT. J is TRBJ1-1 and V is TRBV14; 9 bases agree with TRBD1. Looked up from germline, CDR1 is SGHDN and CDR2 is FVKESK. V dropped 4 bases and J dropped 4; count of bases not matched to a gene: 4. The CDR3 has 14 residues.